The 7 T cell receptor beta chains in this list originate from one sample, sequenced in a study of blood T cells in healthy people across ages (dated by TCRdb to 2014 to 2015). Receptor libraries were prepared by 5' RACE. Sequenced on an Illumina HiSeq 2500. A second PCR of about 7 to 12 cycles was run with a J-beta primer mix and a sample-barcoded 5' primer. TCRdb passed the public sequencing reads through fastp at Q25 and MiXCR, retaining productive beta sequences. CDR3 protein sequences are deduplicated, and each keeps its most common genes and DNA. The sample records over 950,000 distinct CDR3 sequences, about 51% of which are singletons. The ten most abundant clones make up around a fifth of the sample. Input material: blood. Receptor source: a woman in her fifties or sixties in good health.

This clonotype was counted a single time. This chain joins TRBV11-2 and TRBJ2-2; no definite D call. Germline CDR1 reads SGHAT; CDR2 reads FQNNGV. The V end was cut by 5 bases, the J end by 6 bases, with 4 bases between. The CDR3 covers 11 residues. For the CDR3, the DNA is TGTGCCAGCAGCCAACCCGGGGAGCTGTTTTTT. Protein: CASSQPGELFF.

The gene calls are TRBV2 and TRBJ1-4, with D unresolved. The CDR3 is made up of 15 amino acids. V lost 5 bases, J lost 5 bases, and 15 bases lay in between. The germline CDR1 and CDR2 sequences are SNHLY and FYNNEI. The CDR3, as DNA: TGTGCCAGCAGTCTTAGCCCCGGGCTGAATGAAAAACTGTTTTTT. Protein sequence: CASSLSPGLNEKLFF.

This chain uses TRBV6-6 with TRBJ2-5; TRBD2 matches at 15 bases. V shed 6 bases and J 4 bases; nucleotides not matched to a gene: 9. There are 17 residues in the CDR3. In germline, CDR1 is MNHNY, CDR2 SVGAGI (reference sequence). The CDR3 region has the DNA TGTGCCAGCAGCAACGGACTAGCGGGAGGGTTGGTAGAGACCCAGTACTTC. Amino acid sequence: CASSNGLAGGLVETQYF.

The chain recombines TRBV28 with TRBJ2-3, with 8 bases lining up with TRBD2. The CDR3 has 16 residues. The J segment lost 0 bases and the V segment lost 4 bases, leaving 6 bases of the junction unmatched. The germline V gene encodes CDR1 MDHEN and CDR2 SYDVKM. The CDR3 DNA reads TGTGCCAGCAGTTCCCCTGGCGGGAGGAGCACAGATACGCAGTATTTT. Translating gives CASSSPGGRSTDTQYF.

A few counts support this clonotype. The chain recombines TRBV7-2 with TRBJ2-7; 11 positions agree with TRBD1. This CDR3 comprises 15 residues. The germline gives CDR1 SGHTA, CDR2 FQGNSA. The ends lost 6 bases at V and 4 bases at J; junction bases unmatched: 8. The CDR3 region is CASRPGDRGGYEQYF. The CDR3, as DNA: TGTGCCAGCAGACCCGGGGACAGGGGGGGGTACGAGCAGTACTTC.

This rearrangement joins TRBV4-3 to TRBJ2-6; D unclear. V gave up 0 bases and J gave up 0 bases, with 12 bases separating them. Germline-derived CDR1 and CDR2 are LGHNA and YSLEER. This CDR3 comprises 18 residues. CDR3 nucleotides: TGCGCCAGCAGCCAAGACACAGAACAGCACTCTGGGGCCAACGTCCTGACTTTC. This gives the protein CASSQDTEQHSGANVLTF.

V and J are TRBV27 and TRBJ2-3; the D gene is possibly TRBD1 (5 bases). Germline loops: CDR1 MNHEY, CDR2 SMNVEV (reference sequence). CDR3 length: 15 amino acids. Trimming stripped 3 bases from V and 1 base from J, with 11 bases between. CDR3 bases: TGTGCCAGCAGTTTCCGCGAGACAGGCACAGATACGCAGTATTTT. Translated: CASSFRETGTDTQYF.